A single sample gave rise to the 6 T cell receptor beta chains below, sequenced in a study of T cells in Graves' hyperthyroidism and ophthalmopathy. Using RNA transcripts as the source, TCR beta CDR3 regions were amplified. The HTBI set primed first-round TCR CDR3 RT-PCR. TCRdb reprocessed the multiplex PCR reads with MiXCR, giving one entry per CDR3 protein. The sample lists 530,000 or so distinct CDR3 sequences, around 24% occurring once. Sequencing was carried out using blood. The receptors were sampled from a woman in her 30s with Graves' ophthalmopathy.

Many counts were recorded for this clonotype. The J gene is TRBJ2-5, the V gene TRBV20-1; D is perhaps TRBD2 (6 bases). The CDR3 runs 12 residues. The germline V and J ends were trimmed by 3 bases and 4 bases, with 9 bases remaining between them. CDR1 is DFQATT, CDR2 SNEGSKA, per germline (reference sequence). CDR3 DNA sequence: TGCAGTGCTAGTGAGGGAGGAGAGACCCAGTACTTC. This sequence encodes CSASEGGETQYF.

This clonotype was counted at least ten times. The gene calls are TRBV20-1 and TRBJ1-3; D gene unclear. V was cut by 0 bases and J by 4 bases, with 13 bases left in between. Germline V gene lookup returns CDR1 DFQATT and CDR2 SNEGSKA (reference sequence). There are 15 residues in the CDR3. The CDR3 bases are TGCAGTGCTAGAGATGTTCAGCCAGGAGGAAACACCATATATTTT. This codes for CSARDVQPGGNTIYF.

There are a few counts of this clonotype. The chain has TRBV6-1 and TRBJ1-1; D remains ambiguous. Trimming took off 5 bases at V and 10 bases at J, with 17 bases between the two ends. The CDR3 spans 13 residues. The germline gives CDR1 MNHNS, CDR2 SASEGT. CDR3: CASSSAPGVRAFF. CDR3 DNA: TGTGCCAGCAGTAGTGCCCCAGGTGTTAGAGCTTTCTTT.

This clonotype was counted at least ten times. The chain links TRBV7-9 to TRBJ2-7; D ambiguous. Trimming shortened V by 4 bases and J by 1 base, and 11 bases separated the two germline ends. CDR3 length: 14 amino acids. Per germline, CDR1 SEHNR and CDR2 FQNEAQ (reference sequence). In DNA, the CDR3 is TGTGCCAGCAGCTCTAGGACGGATTCCTACGAGCAGTACTTC. It is translated as CASSSRTDSYEQYF.

This clonotype has a single count. The rearrangement links TRBV12-3 or TRBV12-4 to TRBJ1-3; D is uncertain. The germline V and J ends were trimmed by 6 bases and 4 bases, with 10 bases remaining between them. This CDR3 region has 13 residues. In DNA form, the CDR3 reads TGTGCCAGCAGCCCCCTACAAGGAAACACCATATATTTT. Protein product: CASSPLQGNTIYF.

The chain recombines TRBV12-3 or TRBV12-4 with TRBJ1-5; D might be TRBD1 (5 bases). This CDR3 region has 13 residues. Trimming left V 3 bases short and J 6 bases short, with 9 bases between. The CDR3 spells CASSFQRGQPQHF. Here the CDR3 DNA reads TGTGCCAGCAGTTTTCAGAGGGGTCAGCCCCAGCATTTT.